The 23 T cell receptor beta chains given below trace back to one sample, sequenced in a study of CXCR3-negative and CXCR3-positive naive CD8 T cells. The libraries of TRB cDNA were prepared using 5' RACE with UMI labels. Reanalyzing the 5' RACE reads, TCRdb keeps one entry per CDR3 protein, without DNA. In all, the sample yields 6,500 to 7,000 distinct CDR3 sequences. These TCRs' antigens remain unknown. Study observations and caveats: The study found more hydrophobic TRB CDR3s in CXCR3-positive naive cells than in CXCR3-negative naive cells.

Sequencing was performed on naive CXCR3+ CD8+ T cells from blood. Subset reported: CD45RO-CCR7+CD27+CD95- naive CD8+ T cells expressing CXCR3 (TNR3+). The receptors come from a human donor in good health. Some clones in this sample may be carry-over from other donors' samples.

This rearrangement joins TRBV18 to TRBJ2-3. The CDR3 runs to 16 residues. The germline V gene encodes CDR1 KGHSH and CDR2 LQKENI. The CDR3 protein is CASSPFATESTDTQYF.

This rearrangement joins TRBV29-1 to TRBJ2-5; TCRdb selects TRBD2, and the lack of DNA leaves this call unchecked. Germline V gene sequence: CDR1 SQVTM, CDR2 ANQGSEA. CDR3 length: 13 residues. This CDR3 reads CSVEADPLETQYF.

This clonotype counts as medium-sized by frequency. The chain employs TRBV12-3 or TRBV12-4 and TRBJ2-2; TCRdb designates TRBD1, a call that cannot be tested without DNA. This CDR3 is 14 amino acids long. The CDR3 spells CASRDSPNTGELFF.

By frequency, this clonotype registers medium-sized. The chain combines TRBV7-9 with TRBJ2-7; TCRdb picks TRBD1, but there is no DNA to check that call. Germline V gives CDR1 SEHNR, CDR2 FQNEAQ (reference sequence). This CDR3 contains 15 residues. CDR3 protein: CASSLVVTGTYEQYF. The whole variable domain, filled in from reference TRBV7-9 and TRBJ2-7, reads DTGVSQNPRHKITKRGQNVTFRCDPISEHNRLYWYRQTLGQGPEFLTYFQNEAQLEKSRLLSDRFSAERPKGSFSTLEIQRTEQGDSAMYLCASSLVVTGTYEQYFGPGTRLTVT.

Judged by frequency, this clonotype is medium-sized. The gene calls are TRBV10-2 and TRBJ2-1; absent DNA, TCRdb's TRBD2 call cannot be checked. The V gene's germline CDR1 is WSHSY and CDR2 SAAADI. The CDR3 spans 18 residues. The CDR3 spells CASDSGTSGRAAVNEQFF.

This sequence joins TRBV20-1 and TRBJ2-7; checking the TCRdb D call of TRBD2 is not possible without DNA. The CDR3 length is 16 residues. Per germline, CDR1 DFQATT and CDR2 SNEGSKA (reference sequence). This CDR3 reads CSASGVTSGRADEQYF.

This clonotype is identified as medium-sized from frequency. This rearrangement joins TRBV15 to TRBJ2-1; TCRdb proposes TRBD1, but this gene call is untestable without DNA. This CDR3 has 15 residues. The V gene's germline CDR1 is LNHNV and CDR2 YYDKDF (reference sequence). CDR3 protein: CATSRDLKGPNEQFF.

The chain recombines TRBV27 with TRBJ2-1; TCRdb calls TRBD2, which cannot be checked without DNA. The CDR3 extends over 15 amino acids. CDR1 is MNHEY and CDR2 is SMNVEV in the germline V gene (reference sequence). This CDR3 is CASSLTEWRLNEQFF.

The chain employs TRBV7-9 and TRBJ2-7. The CDR3 consists of 13 residues. The germline CDR1 and CDR2 sequences are SEHNR and FQNEAQ (reference sequence). CDR3 loop: CASSLDGSYEQYF.

V usage is TRBV29-1 and J usage is TRBJ1-1. CDR1 SQVTM and CDR2 ANQGSEA come from the germline V gene. The CDR3 has 12 amino acids. The CDR3: CSGLGPNTEAFF.

This clonotype counts as medium-sized by frequency. J is TRBJ2-5 and V is TRBV28; TCRdb calls TRBD2, which cannot be checked without DNA. The germline V gene encodes CDR1 MDHEN and CDR2 SYDVKM. This CDR3 spans 18 amino acids. This chain's CDR3 is CASSLWAETSGTFETQYF.

The chain recombines TRBV11-2 with TRBJ1-1; the D call from TCRdb, TRBD1, cannot be confirmed without DNA. In germline, CDR1 is SGHAT, CDR2 FQNNGV. This CDR3 is built from 16 residues. CDR3 protein: CASSDGTGSKNTEAFF.

This chain links TRBV4-1 with TRBJ2-3. Germline assignment: CDR1 MGHRA and CDR2 YSYEKL. CDR3 size: 14 residues. The CDR3 sequence: CASSQELGTDTQYF.

The gene calls are TRBV7-6 and TRBJ2-5. The CDR3 length is 15 residues. Germline-derived CDR1 and CDR2 are SGHVS and FNYEAQ. The CDR3 loop reads CASSLGVPTQETQYF.

V gene TRBV29-1 combines with J gene TRBJ1-2. The CDR3 length is 11 residues. CDR1 and CDR2 (germline): SQVTM, ANQGSEA. CDR3 residues: CSVRRGNGYTF. Supplemented by reference TRBV29-1 and TRBJ1-2, the full variable domain reads SAVISQKPSRDICQRGTSLTIQCQVDSQVTMMFWYRQQPGQSLTLIATANQGSEATYESGFVIDKFPISRPNLTFSTLTVSNMSPEDSSIYLCSVRRGNGYTFGSGTRLTVV.

This sequence joins TRBV18 and TRBJ2-5; the TCRdb D gene call, TRBD2, has no DNA to confirm it. CDR1 and CDR2 from the germline V gene are KGHSH and LQKENI. CDR3 size: 15 residues. The CDR3 loop reads CASSPGIREQETQYF.

V usage is TRBV7-6 and J usage is TRBJ2-7. CDR3 size: 14 residues. Germline CDR1 reads SGHVS; CDR2 reads FNYEAQ. CDR3 sequence: CASSFSGSQYEQYF.

The gene calls are TRBV13 and TRBJ1-2. This CDR3 region has 14 residues. Germline values: CDR1 PRHDT, CDR2 FYEKMQ (reference sequence). The CDR3 reads CASSLGVLHYGYTF. The full variable domain, with the rest looked up from reference TRBV13 and TRBJ1-2, is AAGVIQSPRHLIKEKRETATLKCYPIPRHDTVYWYQQGPGQDPQFLISFYEKMQSDKGSIPDRFSAQQFSDYHSELNMSSLELGDSALYFCASSLGVLHYGYTFGSGTRLTVV.

V usage is TRBV29-1 and J usage is TRBJ2-1. The germline V gene has CDR1 SQVTM and CDR2 ANQGSEA. The CDR3 is made up of 11 amino acids. CDR3 residues: CSVDAVKGQFF.

The J gene is TRBJ2-7, the V gene TRBV6-5; lacking DNA, the TRBD1 call made by TCRdb goes unchecked. CDR3 length: 14 amino acids. Germline-derived CDR1 and CDR2 are MNHEY and SVGAGI. This CDR3 is CASRARGGAHEQYF.

The V gene is TRBV20-1, the J gene TRBJ1-2; without DNA, the TCRdb call of TRBD1 cannot be checked. Germline V lookup: CDR1 DFQATT, CDR2 SNEGSKA (reference sequence). This CDR3 comprises 15 residues. This chain's CDR3 is CSARDGRGTGYGYTF.

The chain is built from TRBV12-3 or TRBV12-4 and TRBJ1-1; as DNA is missing, the TRBD1 call by TCRdb cannot be tested. This CDR3 has 15 residues. This CDR3 is CASSPRQGSNTEAFF.

The CDR3 is CASSLGGENTEAFF. The rearrangement uses TRBV18 and TRBJ1-1; the TRBD1 assignment by TCRdb is unverifiable without DNA. The CDR3 is made up of 14 amino acids. Per the germline V gene, CDR1 is KGHSH and CDR2 is LQKENI.